These T cell receptor beta chains were read from a single sample in a study of blood T cells in healthy people across ages. TCRdb passed the 5' RACE reads through MiXCR, listing each CDR3 protein once. Here the sample spans 750,000 to 950,000 distinct CDR3 sequences, around half being singletons. Material: blood. The receptors originated from an elderly man in good health. Each CDR3 is given with its conserved first and last residue.

cdr3_aa: CSASSLRDNINSPLHF; cdr3_length: 16; j_call: TRBJ1-6; v_call: TRBV20-1
cdr3_aa: CASSTAGGSYNEQFF; cdr3_length: 15; j_call: TRBJ2-1; v_call: TRBV25-1
cdr3_aa: CAIRSLPNTEAFF; cdr3_length: 13; j_call: TRBJ1-1; v_call: TRBV10-3
cdr3_aa: CARGRVQGPASNYGYTF; cdr3_length: 17; j_call: TRBJ1-2; v_call: TRBV6-1
cdr3_aa: CTTTNSLNTEAFF; cdr3_length: 13; j_call: TRBJ1-1; v_call: TRBV24-1
cdr3_aa: CASSLSGSKNTGELFF; cdr3_length: 16; j_call: TRBJ2-2; v_call: TRBV6-5
cdr3_aa: CASSLLGGLSYEQYF; cdr3_length: 15; j_call: TRBJ2-7; v_call: TRBV28
cdr3_aa: CSANLWTSRNNEQFF; cdr3_length: 15; j_call: TRBJ2-1; v_call: TRBV20-1
cdr3_aa: CASSTQGSRDQYF; cdr3_length: 13; j_call: TRBJ2-5; v_call: TRBV5-1
cdr3_aa: CASIPLAGVWNEQFF; cdr3_length: 15; j_call: TRBJ2-1; v_call: TRBV11-2
cdr3_aa: CASSVGVWAQNYGYTF; cdr3_length: 16; j_call: TRBJ1-2; v_call: TRBV9
cdr3_aa: CASSSGTGEHRYAYF; cdr3_length: 15; j_call: TRBJ2-3; v_call: TRBV27
cdr3_aa: CSVAYNERFF; cdr3_length: 10; j_call: TRBJ2-1; v_call: TRBV29-1
cdr3_aa: CSAERQVLPYEQYF; cdr3_length: 14; j_call: TRBJ2-7; v_call: TRBV20-1
cdr3_aa: CASSFTGAGGNQPQHF; cdr3_length: 16; j_call: TRBJ1-5; v_call: TRBV7-9
cdr3_aa: CASSRTAGDTYGYTF; cdr3_length: 15; j_call: TRBJ1-2; v_call: TRBV6-5
cdr3_aa: CASSPSAGGPSYEQYF; cdr3_length: 16; j_call: TRBJ2-7; v_call: TRBV7-2
cdr3_aa: CASSLSGQAAQYF; cdr3_length: 13; j_call: TRBJ2-3; v_call: TRBV12-3/TRBV12-4
cdr3_aa: CSTRWGDEQYF; cdr3_length: 11; j_call: NA; v_call: TRBV29-1
cdr3_aa: CASSPGLAVHEQYF; cdr3_length: 14; j_call: TRBJ2-7; v_call: TRBV5-1
cdr3_aa: CASSPESGRSTDTQYF; cdr3_length: 16; j_call: TRBJ2-3; v_call: TRBV7-2
cdr3_aa: CSARELQNTEAFF; cdr3_length: 13; j_call: TRBJ1-1; v_call: TRBV20-1
cdr3_aa: CASSLDGSSTVGYTF; cdr3_length: 15; j_call: TRBJ1-2; v_call: TRBV5-1
cdr3_aa: CASSLELGGRETQYF; cdr3_length: 15; j_call: TRBJ2-5; v_call: TRBV7-9
cdr3_aa: CSANRRGDYGYTF; cdr3_length: 13; j_call: TRBJ1-2; v_call: TRBV20-1
cdr3_aa: CASSPNIGQGRETQYF; cdr3_length: 16; j_call: TRBJ2-5; v_call: TRBV5-1
cdr3_aa: CASSDKRTIHRYAYF; cdr3_length: 15; j_call: TRBJ2-3; v_call: TRBV25-1
cdr3_aa: CASRPPGTLFLGGYTF; cdr3_length: 16; j_call: TRBJ1-2; v_call: TRBV6-1
cdr3_aa: CASSLFPNQEQFF; cdr3_length: 13; j_call: TRBJ2-1; v_call: TRBV5-1
cdr3_aa: CASRRTPWGDEQYF; cdr3_length: 14; j_call: TRBJ2-7; v_call: TRBV12-3/TRBV12-4
cdr3_aa: CASSLARGVGEQYF; cdr3_length: 14; j_call: TRBJ2-7; v_call: TRBV7-6
cdr3_aa: CASSFGTSGPTDTQYF; cdr3_length: 16; j_call: TRBJ2-3; v_call: TRBV5-1
cdr3_aa: CASSQGPNTEAFF; cdr3_length: 13; j_call: TRBJ1-1; v_call: TRBV18
cdr3_aa: CASSAQTGTGRSGANVLTF; cdr3_length: 19; j_call: TRBJ2-6; v_call: TRBV9
cdr3_aa: CASTLERWYNEQFF; cdr3_length: 14; j_call: TRBJ2-1; v_call: TRBV5-1
cdr3_aa: CASSQVGTVQETQYF; cdr3_length: 15; j_call: TRBJ2-5; v_call: TRBV4-1
cdr3_aa: CSARAEGNEQYF; cdr3_length: 12; j_call: NA; v_call: TRBV20-1
cdr3_aa: CASSHQRTGEGTDTQYF; cdr3_length: 17; j_call: TRBJ2-3; v_call: TRBV7-2
cdr3_aa: CASSQDLLSGRRLQFF; cdr3_length: 16; j_call: TRBJ2-1; v_call: TRBV3-1
cdr3_aa: CASTLGGTGITDTQYF; cdr3_length: 16; j_call: TRBJ2-3; v_call: TRBV5-1
cdr3_aa: CASNQGALDTEAFF; cdr3_length: 14; j_call: TRBJ1-1; v_call: TRBV2
cdr3_aa: CASRRGPPGEQFF; cdr3_length: 13; j_call: TRBJ2-1; v_call: TRBV27
cdr3_aa: CASSQPSGFAPNEQFF; cdr3_length: 16; j_call: TRBJ2-1; v_call: TRBV11-2
cdr3_aa: CASSTGLAGPGNEQFF; cdr3_length: 16; j_call: TRBJ2-1; v_call: TRBV5-1
cdr3_aa: CASSLDSFWYEQYF; cdr3_length: 14; j_call: TRBJ2-7; v_call: TRBV7-2
cdr3_aa: CASSFTLDQPQHF; cdr3_length: 13; j_call: TRBJ1-5; v_call: TRBV6-2/TRBV6-3